Listed here are 10 T cell receptor beta chains from one sample, sequenced in a study of T-cell memory formation after mild COVID-19. A single record per CDR3 protein comes from TCRdb applying MiXCR to the 5' RACE reads. Of around 370,000 distinct CDR3 sequences in the sample, 20% to 25% were seen once. The sequenced material came from PBMCs or a T cell subset sorted from them (not recorded which). These receptors all come from an adult woman who had mild COVID-19 (a few samples of this study predate the infection). Cell type and time point are not known.

Only a few counts were recorded for this clonotype. This sequence joins TRBV12-3 or TRBV12-4 and TRBJ2-1; perhaps TRBD2 as D (5 bases). With 5 bases removed from V and 10 bases from J, the gap between germline ends came to 12 bases. The CDR3 length is 12 residues. The CDR3 bases are TGTGCCAGCAGTATAGGACTGGGGGAGCAGTTCTTC. Its translation is CASSIGLGEQFF.

This clonotype was counted a few times. The V gene is TRBV12-3 or TRBV12-4, the J gene TRBJ1-1; D is unresolved. The CDR3 has 11 amino acids. Trimming shortened V by 10 bases and J by 6 bases, and 12 bases separated the two germline ends. This CDR3 is CATSWHAEAFF. The CDR3 nucleotides read TGTGCCACCTCTTGGCACGCTGAAGCTTTCTTT.

This clonotype was seen a handful of times. CDR3 sequence (DNA): TGCGCCAGCAGCTTGCCCCGGGGAGGTCTAGATACGCAGTATTTT. Protein: CASSLPRGGLDTQYF. The genes are TRBV5-1 and TRBJ2-3; maybe TRBD2 (6 bases). Trimming shortened V by 1 base and J by 5 bases, and 14 bases separated the two germline ends. Germline lookup yields CDR1 SGHRS and CDR2 YFSETQ. The CDR3 length is 15 residues. Together with reference TRBV5-1 and TRBJ2-3, the CDR3 gives the full variable domain: KAGVTQTPRYLIKTRGQQVTLSCSPISGHRSVSWYQQTPGQGLQFLFEYFSETQRNKGNFPGRFSGRQFSNSRSEMNVSTLELGDSALYLCASSLPRGGLDTQYFGPGTRLTVL.

This chain uses TRBV25-1 with TRBJ1-5; 7 bases fit TRBD1. From germline, CDR1 is MGHDK and CDR2 SYGVNS. V lost 1 base, J lost 3 bases, and 6 bases stayed unmatched. The length of the CDR3 is 16 residues. DNA for the CDR3: TGTGCCAGCAGTGAATTGGGACAGCAACACAATCAGCCCCAGCATTTT. Translation: CASSELGQQHNQPQHF.

This chain joins TRBV30 and TRBJ2-7; D is perhaps TRBD1 (6 bases). The CDR3 totals 14 residues. Trimming pared 4 bases from V and 0 bases from J, leaving 13 bases between. Germline V gene lookup returns CDR1 GTSNPN and CDR2 SVGIG (reference sequence). The CDR3 reads CAWIIPGHSYEQYF. CDR3 nucleotides: TGTGCCTGGATCATACCGGGACACTCCTACGAGCAGTACTTC.

This clonotype was counted only a few times. This sequence joins TRBV6-2 or TRBV6-3 and TRBJ1-1; 8 bases match TRBD1. Looked up from germline, CDR1 is MNHEY and CDR2 is SVGEGT. The junction had 6 bases not matched to a gene; V was cut back by 4 bases and J by 11 bases. The CDR3 contains 12 residues. The CDR3 DNA reads as TGTGCCAGCAGTTTATCAGGGGGCGCGGCTTTCTTT. This codes for CASSLSGGAAFF.

The sample holds a few counts of this clonotype. The CDR3 nucleotides are TGCGCCAGCAGCTTGGTAGTAGACGGTGAGCAGTTCTTC. Its protein is CASSLVVDGEQFF. The V call is TRBV5-1, the J call TRBJ2-1; no reliable D call. The CDR3 runs to 13 residues. The germline gives CDR1 SGHRS, CDR2 YFSETQ. Trimming removed 0 bases from V and 9 bases from J, with 10 bases in between.

This rearrangement joins TRBV15 to TRBJ2-7, with 9 bases that match TRBD1. Germline CDR1 LNHNV, CDR2 YYDKDF (reference sequence). The CDR3 contains 17 residues. V shed 0 bases and J 6 bases; nucleotides not matched to a gene: 12. The CDR3 protein is CATSRDGGQGSLGEQYF. The DNA of the CDR3 is TGTGCCACCAGCAGAGATGGGGGACAGGGCAGCTTGGGCGAGCAGTACTTC.

This clonotype appeared a few times. The V gene is TRBV7-3, the J gene TRBJ2-2; the D gene is possibly TRBD1 (6 bases). Germline V lookup: CDR1 SGHTA, CDR2 FQGTGA. The CDR3 covers 18 residues. V lost 0 bases and J 2 bases, leaving 16 bases between the germline ends. The CDR3: CASSLTSDSLINTGELFF. The CDR3 nucleotides read TGTGCCAGCAGCTTAACCTCGGACAGTTTGATAAACACCGGGGAGCTGTTTTTT.

This clonotype appeared many times. The V and J genes are TRBV3-1 and TRBJ2-7; no firm D call. This CDR3 is 15 amino acids long. Germline CDR1 and CDR2: LGHDT and YNNKEL (reference sequence). The V end was cut by 1 base, the J end by 3 bases, with 13 bases between. The CDR3 sequence is CASSQVLYPSYEQYF. The CDR3 DNA reads TGTGCCAGCAGCCAAGTTCTCTACCCAAGCTACGAGCAGTACTTC.